These 7 T cell receptor beta chains came from one sample sequenced in a study of cytomegalovirus exposure and HLA in healthy donors. PCR used 60 Vbeta primers and 13 Jbeta primers. Using immunoSEQ multiplex PCR, the repertoire was profiled, and TCRdb retains in-frame clones only, with some absent. This table holds tens of thousands of clones. Material for sequencing was PBMCs. The source of these receptors is a woman aged 40 to 49 in good health and CMV-seronegative.

The chain is built from TRBV4-2 and TRBJ1-5; 9 positions match TRBD1. CDR3 length: 15 residues. Losses at the gene ends were 7 bases for V and 5 bases for J; bases not matched to a gene: 9. Germline CDR1 is LGHNA and CDR2 is YNFKEQ. The DNA of the CDR3 is TGTGCCAGCATTCTACAGGGGGCAGGGGATCAGCCCCAGCATTTT. Translated: CASILQGAGDQPQHF.

The V call is TRBV28, the J call TRBJ2-1; 12 nucleotides line up with TRBD2. Germline values: CDR1 MDHEN, CDR2 SYDVKM. V trimming: 5 bases; J trimming: 4 bases; junction bases outside the gene matches: 6. The CDR3 consists of 16 residues. The DNA of the CDR3 is TGTGCCAGCAGTCCCGGGGGGACTAGCGGGTACAATGAGCAGTTCTTC. Protein product: CASSPGGTSGYNEQFF.

The chain links TRBV19 to TRBJ2-4, with D possibly TRBD2 on 6 matching bases. Germline V gene lookup returns CDR1 LNHDA and CDR2 SQIVND (reference sequence). The CDR3 is 12 amino acids. V dropped 5 bases and J dropped 13 bases, with 15 bases sitting between them. CDR3 in DNA: TGTGCCAGTAGTCGGGGCGGGGTTACGCAGTACTTC. Amino acid sequence: CASSRGGVTQYF.

This chain uses TRBV28 with TRBJ2-7, with D possibly matching TRBD2 (5 bases). This CDR3 spans 15 amino acids. Germline assignment: CDR1 MDHEN and CDR2 SYDVKM. V was cut by 2 bases and J by 1 base, with 12 bases left in between. For the CDR3, the DNA is TGTGCCAGCAGTTTAGCGTCTAGCAGGTCCTACGAGCAGTACTTC. Its translation is CASSLASSRSYEQYF.

This chain connects TRBV27 to TRBJ1-1, with D perhaps TRBD1 (5 bases). V dropped 4 bases and J dropped 1 base, with 10 bases sitting between them. CDR3 size: 14 residues. CDR1 and CDR2 (germline): MNHEY, SMNVEV (reference sequence). This chain's CDR3 is CASSSDTKNTEAFF. The CDR3, as DNA: TGTGCCAGCAGTTCGGACACCAAGAACACTGAAGCTTTCTTT.

This sequence joins TRBV29-1 and TRBJ1-2; unclear D gene. The germline CDR1 and CDR2 sequences are SQVTM and ANQGSEA. V lost 3 bases and J lost 7, with 6 bases in between. CDR3 length equals 10 residues. CDR3 nucleotide sequence: TGCAGCGTTGATCGTCTTGGCTACACCTTC. This codes for CSVDRLGYTF.

V is TRBV7-2 and J is TRBJ1-1; D uncertain. This CDR3 is 13 amino acids long. V was pared by 4 bases and J by 5 bases, with 11 bases between. Germline CDR1 is SGHTA and CDR2 is FQGNSA. The CDR3 region has the DNA TGTGCCAGCAGCTCAAGGAGGGAGACTGAAGCTTTCTTT. Its protein product is CASSSRRETEAFF.